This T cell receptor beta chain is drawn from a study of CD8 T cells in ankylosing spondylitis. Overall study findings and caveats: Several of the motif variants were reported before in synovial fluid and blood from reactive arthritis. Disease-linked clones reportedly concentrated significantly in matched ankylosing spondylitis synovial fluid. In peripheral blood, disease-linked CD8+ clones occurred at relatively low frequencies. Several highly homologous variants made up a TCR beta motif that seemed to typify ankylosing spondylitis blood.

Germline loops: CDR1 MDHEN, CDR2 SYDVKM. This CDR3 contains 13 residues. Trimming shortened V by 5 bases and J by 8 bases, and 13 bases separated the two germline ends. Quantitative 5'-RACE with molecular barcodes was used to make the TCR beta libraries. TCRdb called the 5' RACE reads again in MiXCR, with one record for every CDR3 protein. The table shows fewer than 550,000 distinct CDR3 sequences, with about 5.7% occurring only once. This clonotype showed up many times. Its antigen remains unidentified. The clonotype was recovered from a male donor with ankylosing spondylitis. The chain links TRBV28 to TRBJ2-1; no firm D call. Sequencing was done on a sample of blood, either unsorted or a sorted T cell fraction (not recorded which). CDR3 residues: CASSSLWTDEQFF. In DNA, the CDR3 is TGTGCCAGCAGTAGCCTTTGGACGGATGAGCAGTTCTTC.